Given below is one T cell receptor beta chain in context. The antigen remains undetermined. This record comes from a study of T cell repertoires in cytomegalovirus infection. Study-level findings and limits: Dominating the ex vivo response were TCR beta clonotypes that were CMV-specific and HLA-C-restricted. Totalled public TCR beta family frequency picked out people who carried CMV plus the relevant HLA.

TCRdb called the reads again in MiXCR, with one record for every CDR3 protein. The sample contains 740,000 or so distinct CDR3 sequences, approximately 34% of which appear only once. Germline CDR1 reads LNHDA; CDR2 reads SQIVND (reference sequence). The V and J ends lost 4 bases and 1 base, in that order; junction bases with no gene match: 7. The CDR3 runs to 16 residues. The sequence was obtained from a human donor in good health (CMV status not recorded). Some clones in this sample may be carry-over from other donors' samples. Sequenced: PBMCs. The chain carries TRBV19 and TRBJ2-3; 8 nucleotides line up with TRBD1. CDR3 protein: CASSSQTGQGTDTQYF. The CDR3 region has the DNA TGTGCCAGTAGTAGCCAGACGGGACAGGGCACAGATACGCAGTATTTT.